This TCR beta chain was obtained from a study of cytomegalovirus exposure and HLA in healthy donors (dated by TCRdb to about 2017). In the study overall: An earlier analysis of several hundred of the donors reported 250 to 350 Gb of sequence data and some 110 million unique TCR beta sequences obtained from some 170 million T cells. A separate validation cohort of 100 to 150 different subjects was used in addition to the roughly 700-subject first cohort. An early release covering 550 to 700 HLA-typed donors comprised approximately 300 gigabases of sequencing data and around 80 million unique TCR sequences. Class I and class II HLA loci were covered by the typing at four-digit resolution. A later genetic analysis took genome-wide SNP genotypes for about 55% of the 666 donors and used that subset as a discovery cohort. Alongside the repertoire data, information on donor age, sex, ethnicity and CMV serostatus was compiled. On average, approximately 250,000 unique TCR beta nucleotide sequences were sequenced per donor among 300 to 500 genotyped donors of the cohort, with around 19% of those sequences being non-productive. To predict cytomegalovirus infection status, the study brought together high-throughput TCR immunosequencing, statistical association of individual TCRs with disease status, and machine learning. To decide whether each TCR beta V gene segment behaved as functional or pseudogenic, an earlier analysis of 587 of the donors relied on high-throughput TCR beta sequencing. In the later analysis, no new phenotypic data were used to find candidate immune exposures; instead, reliance was placed on TCR beta sequences and their occurrence across donors. All discovery cohort repertoires had been generated on a single sequencing platform. Four to six DR-DQ haplotypes were handled as single units for association and clustering, since linkage in the cohort was strong. A later analysis re-examined previously published TCR beta repertoires from hundreds of donors and added high-resolution HLA genotyping to investigate patterns of TCR occurrence. The number of typed donors differed by locus: about 620-640 for A, B, C, DRB1 and DQB1; roughly 510 for DQA1; some 610 for DPA1; and roughly 450 for DPB1. Of the roughly 400 genotyped donors, about 80% fell in the genetic ancestry cluster associated with self-reported Caucasian donors. Using immunosequencing, the study profiled T cell repertoires from 500 to 800 subjects and related those repertoires to cytomegalovirus serostatus. The aim of the study was to test whether cataloging public T cell receptors could identify signatures of past pathogen exposure.

Libraries came from the immunoSEQ multiplex PCR assay. For the multiplex PCR, a mixture combining 60 forward primers for TCR Vbeta segments and 13 reverse primers for TCR Jbeta segments was used. The CDR3 region of rearranged TCR beta genes was amplified from genomic DNA by a multiplex PCR assay. On the Illumina HiSeq System, the amplified TCR beta libraries were sequenced as 87-base-pair reads. Per the source publication's procedure: A later analysis tallied some 79 million unique TCR beta chains across the approximately 670 repertoires, and approximately 12 million of those chains were shared by two or more donors. Raw reads were error-corrected and collapsed into unique sequences with a nearest-neighbor algorithm that merged closely related sequences to remove PCR and sequencing errors. CDR3 sequences were aligned to IMGT reference sequences to assign V, D and J gene segments. For a sequence to be retained, a match of at least six nucleotides to both a V gene segment and a J gene segment was required. A rearrangement was called productive if the CDR3 had no stop codons and remained in frame with V and J, and every other rearrangement was called non-productive. CDR3 was defined by IMGT convention, running from the second conserved V-encoded cysteine to the conserved J-encoded phenylalanine. Sequences without an unambiguous match to a single V gene segment were excluded from the earlier analysis of several hundred of the donors. An earlier analysis of almost 600 of the donors classified V segments as functional when productive rearrangements were above 56.7% and as segregating when the standard deviation between donors was above 5%. A statistical classification framework was built for diagnosing cytomegalovirus status from the catalog of TCR beta chain sequences. In a later analysis, TCR nucleotide sequences were compared against IMGT/GENE-DB human TR gene sequences so that V and J genes could be assigned. Using the TCRdist pipeline, a later analysis assigned CDR3 sequences along with most-parsimonious VDJ recombination scenarios. A later analysis defined each TCR beta chain by its CDR3 amino acid sequence plus V-gene family, and excluded reads lacking a unique V-gene family. In a later analysis, 500 to 700 highly shared, low-generation-probability nucleotide sequences were removed to address suspected cross-contamination and a sequencing artifact. In a later analysis, a clonal expansion index for each public chain was calculated from normalized within-repertoire ranks of inferred template counts. In a later analysis, generation probabilities were computed with a VDJ recombination model fitted to out-of-frame rearrangements, and the resulting probabilities were checked against IGoR. In a later analysis, TCR-TCR, TCR-HLA and TCR-CMV co-occurrence was scored with hypergeometric tests, and a repertoire-size bias correction was applied to TCR pairs. A later analysis estimated false discovery rates by permuting HLA or CMV assignments 20 times. In a later analysis, co-occurring TCRs were grouped using DBSCAN, and TCRdist sequence similarity was added for clustering within HLA-allele-positive subsets. For co-occurrence clustering, repertoires with fewer than 30,000 or more than 120,000 public chains were excluded, along with a handful of repertoires with anomalous nucleotide sharing. TCRdb holds this immuneACCESS table with in-frame rearrangements only. Some clones are missing; in checked studies, unresolved V genes explain under half, and the rest has no known cause. The D gene and trimming were derived from the DNA, and the V and J assignments and clone size from that table. The sample table holds around 180,000 clones, of which roughly 80% were seen once. Together, the top ten hold around 0.24% of the sample.

V lost 4 bases and J lost 7 bases, and the count of bases not matched to a germline gene is 9. Reading the germline V gene gives CDR1 SGHRS and CDR2 YFSETQ. The CDR3 goes from the cysteine to the phenylalanine over 15 residues. The entry retains the CDR3 DNA only, 45 bases that are in frame from base 1. In total, roughly 670 healthy bone marrow donors made up the cohort. At the time of sampling, all cohort members were nominally healthy, though unrecorded immune exposures were likely present. The donor tested CMV seronegative and was one of the 352 seronegative cohort members. A peripheral blood sample was provided by each donor, and peripheral blood mononuclear cells were used for TCR beta sequencing. The Qiagen DNeasy Blood Extraction Kit was used to extract genomic DNA from the blood cell samples. As regards this clone: It lacks a known antigen. Qualities for individual bases were not recorded, and no much larger clone is one base off.

General study outcomes and caveats: In a later analysis, several top co-occurrence clusters were reported to appear linked to parvovirus B19, influenza, CMV and Epstein-Barr virus. Because counts were too low, seventeen rarely observed V segments, including chromosome 9 orphons, were excluded from the earlier analysis of about 500 of the donors. Because HLA typing was missing for some donors at each locus, association tests included only the typed subset. Linkage disequilibrium might explain the correlated functional status among segregating V segments, but an unknown experimental factor could not be ruled out. This cohort had only TCR beta chains sequenced, and the lack of alpha or paired-chain data limited which features could be detected. In the study, about 150 TCR beta chains were listed as associated with cytomegalovirus. Most TCR sequences were seen in very few donors, while some public TCRs were found in many individuals. In a later genetic analysis, a missense DCLRE1C variant was associated with V-gene and J-gene trimming of TCR beta chains, and the association was replicated in an independent cohort. The 87-base-pair reads could not distinguish some IMGT-functional V segments, including TRBV6-2 and TRBV6-3, so those segments were excluded. Assigning TCR associations to individual alleles was difficult when HLA alleles, especially DR and DQ, strongly co-occurred. A later genetic analysis reported fewer N-insertions in productive TCRs among donors in an Asian-associated ancestry cluster than the roughly 690-donor mean. The presence/absence analyses assumed that sequencing depth was roughly uniform across donors, and that assumption may not be true. A later analysis found that most CMV-associated TCR beta chains appeared HLA-restricted, with HLA associations seemingly driven largely by CMV exposure. A further reported finding was that TCR beta sequences accurately predicted the HLA-A and HLA-B alleles for most subjects in the first cohort. The classifier was reported to diagnose cytomegalovirus status with high specificity and sensitivity in both the original cohort and the validation cohort. At a false discovery rate of 0.05, a later analysis linked 16,000 or so TCR beta sequences to specific HLA alleles. According to the authors, the approach could potentially be generalized to other disease states and immunological phenotypes. A few of the identified cytomegalovirus-associated TCR beta chains were confirmed in vitro to be specific for cytomegalovirus antigens. The only immune exposure information available for the cohort was CMV serostatus. In a later analysis, TCR association rates were found to vary across HLA loci, with the most associated TCRs seen for DRB1 alleles and the fewest for HLA-C alleles. Compared with equally common non-associated chains, HLA-associated TCR beta chains in a later analysis were more clonally expanded and had lower generation probabilities. The sequencing pipeline was judged likely to have produced a cluster of highly shared sequence variants as a technical artifact. Broadly in line with IMGT annotations, most TCR beta V segments showed up in productive rearrangements about 87% or about 30% of the time in an earlier analysis of around 550 of the donors.

The clonotype comes from a boy aged 5-17 years in good health and CMV-seronegative. The sequenced sample consisted of PBMCs. The chain joins TRBV5-1 to TRBJ1-2, with 11 junctional bases fitting TRBD1. The CDR3 protein sequence reads: CASSPPGQGAPGYTF. The sequence in DNA is TGCGCCAGCAGCCCGCCCGGACAGGGGGCACCTGGCTACACCTTC.